The sequence of this T cell receptor beta chain was determined in a study of post-analysis software for immune sequencing data. At the level of the study: Relapsing-remitting, secondary progressive and progressive-relapsing courses of multiple sclerosis were included. Regarding the study as a whole: Diversity measured as normalized Chao1 was significantly lower in multiple sclerosis patients than in controls. Compared with controls, patients had more of about 5 TRBV segments, including TRBV5-6, TRBV5-1 and TRBV20-1.

The TCR beta cDNA libraries carried unique molecular identifiers. The yield from roughly 1 to 10 million T cells was 500,000 or so cDNA molecules in total. Via MiXCR, TCRdb re-called the PCR reads, giving one row per CDR3 protein. This sample has some 450,000 distinct CDR3 sequences; roughly 46% occur once, and the top ten carry about 12%. The CDR3 sequence is 16 residues long. CDR1 and CDR2 (germline): SGHVS, FNYEAQ. J lost 7 bases, V lost 5 bases, and 10 bases had no gene match. As for this clonotype: The antigen is not known.

The rearrangement uses TRBV7-6 and TRBJ2-1; 11 bases match TRBD2. The material sequenced was blood. The receptor was derived from a girl aged 5-17 years with multiple sclerosis. The CDR3 loop is CASSLLAGARSNEQFF. In DNA, the CDR3 is TGTGCCAGCAGCCTACTAGCGGGAGCAAGATCGAATGAGCAGTTCTTC.